This TCR beta chain was retrieved from a study of CD8+ T cells in alopecia areata. Study overall: Tofacitinib administration to treated patients was oral, at 5 to 10 mg twice daily.

V dropped 5 bases and J dropped 7; count of bases not matched to a gene: 12. The CDR3 spans 14 residues. Germline V gives CDR1 SQVTM, CDR2 ANQGSEA. Broader study findings: Persistence during tofacitinib was seen for many expanded lesional clones in scalp and blood.

As for treatment: oral pan-JAK inhibitor, 5-10 mg twice daily. Extracted RNA was reverse transcribed, and the resulting cDNA served as sequencing template. Clones were sequenced by immunoSEQ multiplex PCR, and TCRdb holds only the in-frame ones, with some missing. The sample lists fewer than 110,000 clones, 85% to 90% occurring once. About this clone itself: Its antigen is undetermined.

This sequence was found in a human donor with alopecia areata. This rearrangement joins TRBV29-1 to TRBJ2-7, with 9 positions matching TRBD1. Here the sequenced sample was CD8+ T cells sorted from blood, taken between weeks 30 and 35, from a patient treated with tofacitinib. Here the CDR3 DNA reads TGCAGCGTTACCCGGGGACAGGGCCGACGGGAGCAGTACTTC. Residues: CSVTRGQGRREQYF.